Sequencing of this T cell receptor beta chain was carried out in a study of T-cell reconstitution after alpha-beta-depleted transplantation in children. During its preparation, the TCRbeta library received unique molecular identifiers. MiXCR was run by TCRdb on the PCR reads, yielding one entry per CDR3 protein. There are hundreds of thousands of distinct CDR3 sequences in the sample; roughly a tenth occur only once, and roughly 4% lies in the top ten. CDR3 length equals 17 residues. The V gene end was trimmed by 3 bases and the J gene end by 4 bases; junction bases not matched to a gene: 13. This clonotype was seen at least ten times.

The material was PBMCs from the stem cell graft donor, obtained from the stem cell graft. The receptor was isolated from a human donor who donated a stem cell graft to a child with acute myeloid leukemia. The rearrangement uses TRBV12-3 or TRBV12-4 and TRBJ1-2; 8 nucleotides agree with TRBD1. The CDR3 loop is CASSLRQGAGGGYGYTF. In DNA form, the CDR3 reads TGTGCCAGCAGTTTGAGGCAGGGGGCTGGGGGCGGCTATGGCTACACCTTC.